This TCR beta chain emerged from a study of OX40 agonist ivuxolimab in advanced cancers. Generated by immunoSEQ multiplex PCR, the TCRdb table keeps only in-frame clones and is missing some. Found here are 15,000 to 20,000 clones, around 84% of them singletons; the top ten hold 13% to 15%. V shed 5 bases, J shed 4 bases, and the junction held 5 bases outside the gene matches. Germline V lookup: CDR1 SGHTA, CDR2 FQGNSA. This CDR3 region has 14 residues. Sequenced here: CD4+ or CD8+ T cells sorted from blood, sampled in a trial of the OX40 agonist ivuxolimab. The sequence came from an adult with an advanced solid tumor such as melanoma, head and neck, liver or kidney cancer. The chain has TRBV7-2 and TRBJ2-3; 8 nucleotides align to TRBD2. This CDR3 is CASSLGREADTQYF. The DNA of the CDR3 is TGTGCCAGCAGCCTCGGGCGGGAGGCAGATACGCAGTATTTT.